This TCR beta chain was retrieved from a study of blood T cell repertoires in COVID-19 (dated by TCRdb to about 2020). General notes on the study: The collaborator samples originated in the United States, Italy and Spain and spanned the acute and convalescent phases of COVID-19. The material from the prospective study consisted of cDNA or gDNA derived from T cells, B-cell-depleted T cells, or PBMCs. The dataset comprised deeply sampled blood TCRbeta repertoires from subjects exposed to, actively infected with, or recovered from COVID-19. A freely available public database, intended as a resource for researchers studying the immune response to SARS-CoV-2, is where the repertoires were released. The samples were drawn from the first 160 participants of the ongoing ImmuneRACE study and from 1,254 subjects provided by 6 global collaborators. Nearly every sample came with metadata listing a de-identified subject ID, COVID-19 status, age in years and sex. Where HLA class I and class II types were available, the types were taken from metadata supplied by the sample provider, not from assay-based typing. Findings and caveats that apply to the study as a whole: Clinical and demographic metadata were provided uncurated, with the amount varying by source and participant.

For this clone: Its antigen target is currently unknown. The record has no base qualities; no much larger clone is one base away.

Collaborating institutions collected whole blood in K2EDTA tubes following their own protocols. For TCRbeta analysis, collaborators shipped samples as frozen whole blood, isolated PBMCs, or DNA extracted from either of those sample types. The immunoSEQ Assay, a bias-controlled multiplex PCR, was used to amplify TCRbeta CDR3 regions from genomic DNA. Per the authors' processing: Within the assay, amplification of reference gene primers was used to estimate how many nucleated cells each sample contained. Sequence reads were collapsed and filtered to measure the absolute abundance of every unique TCRbeta CDR3 rearrangement. For each sample, productive Simpson clonality was calculated as the square root of Simpson's diversity index across productive rearrangements. Not all clones reach the TCRdb copy of this immuneACCESS table, which keeps in-frame sequences only. Checked studies attribute under half of the gap to unresolved V genes and leave the rest unexplained. That table supplies the V and J calls and clone size; D and trimming were determined from the DNA. The sample table holds 140,000 to 150,000 clones, of which 75% to 90% were seen once. Around 3.3% of the sample is held by the ten biggest clonotypes.

This receptor was taken from a woman aged 55 to 70 with active COVID-19. The sequenced material came from peripheral blood.

The CDR3 protein sequence reads: CASSLGGLNYGYTF. The bases read TGTGCCAGCAGCTTAGGGGGCCTTAACTATGGCTACACCTTC. This receptor chain uses TRBV7-2 and TRBJ1-2; the D gene is perhaps TRBD1, from 5 matching bases. CDR1 SGHTA and CDR2 FQGNSA were looked up in the germline V gene. V loses 1 base of germline sequence and J loses 1 base, and the interval between the two ends is 7 bases. The CDR3 spans 14 residues, from the cysteine through the phenylalanine. Only CDR3 DNA remains: 42 bases, in frame from the first base. Outside the CDR3, residues come from the reference TRBV7-2 and TRBJ1-2 proteins, so the full variable domain is: GAGVSQSPSNKVTEKGKDVELRCDPISGHTALYWYRQSLGQGLEFLIYFQGNSAPDKSGLPSDRFSAERTGGSVSTLTIQRTQQEDSAVYLCASSLGGLNYGYTFGSGTRLTVV.